This TCR beta chain was retrieved from a study of blood T cell repertoires in COVID-19. The CDR3 is made up of 14 amino acids. V lost 0 bases, J lost 0 bases, and 4 bases lay in between. Per the germline V gene, CDR1 is SGHNT and CDR2 is YYREEE (reference sequence). Source study methods: Reference gene primers were amplified, and this amplification served to estimate nucleated cell counts. The method was immunoSEQ multiplex PCR; TCRdb's version includes in-frame clones alone and lacks a portion of them. From that table come the V and J calls and clone size; the DNA was used to work out D and trimming. The sample holds tens of thousands of clones, roughly 77% seen once.

The sample was peripheral blood. This clonotype originated in a woman in her 70s with acute or convalescent COVID-19. The rearrangement joins TRBV5-4 to TRBJ1-3; D ambiguous. The CDR3 protein is CASSLESSGNTIYF. CDR3 bases: TGTGCCAGCAGCTTGGAGAGCTCTGGAAACACCATATATTTT.